This TCR beta chain was obtained from a study of CD8 T cells in ankylosing spondylitis. Study-wide findings and caveats: CD8+ by phenotype, disease-linked clones were relatively rare in peripheral blood. Disease-linked clones were reportedly significantly enriched in matched ankylosing spondylitis synovial fluid.

The germline gives CDR1 DFQATT, CDR2 SNEGSKA (reference sequence). The CDR3 runs 15 residues. V dropped 6 bases and J dropped 2; count of bases not matched to a gene: 8. The sample holds many counts of this clonotype. Its antigen is as yet unknown. Making use of molecular barcodes, quantitative 5'-RACE generated TCR beta libraries. TCRdb re-called the 5' RACE reads through MiXCR, storing one row per CDR3 protein. The table lists around 330,000 distinct CDR3 sequences, approximately 10% of them singletons, with roughly a tenth in the top ten. This clonotype originated in a female donor with ankylosing spondylitis or in good health (not recorded which). Sequencing input: blood, either unsorted or a sorted T cell fraction (not recorded which). The rearrangement links TRBV20-1 to TRBJ2-4, with 9 bases that match TRBD2. CDR3 DNA sequence: TGCAGTGCCCTGACTAGCGGAGAGACCAAAAACATTCAGTACTTC. It yields the protein CSALTSGETKNIQYF.